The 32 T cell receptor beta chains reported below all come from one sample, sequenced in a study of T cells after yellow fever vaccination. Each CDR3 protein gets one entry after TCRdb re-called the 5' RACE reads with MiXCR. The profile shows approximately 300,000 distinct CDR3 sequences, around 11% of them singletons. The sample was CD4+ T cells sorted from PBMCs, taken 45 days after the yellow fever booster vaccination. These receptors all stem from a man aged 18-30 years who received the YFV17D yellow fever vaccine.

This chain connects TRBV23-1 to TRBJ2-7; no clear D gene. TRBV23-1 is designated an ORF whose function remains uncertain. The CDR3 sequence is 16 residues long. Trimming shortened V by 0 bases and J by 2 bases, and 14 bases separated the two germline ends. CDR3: CASSQSIRFFPYEQYF. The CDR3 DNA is TGCGCCAGCAGTCAATCAATCCGGTTTTTTCCCTACGAGCAGTACTTC.

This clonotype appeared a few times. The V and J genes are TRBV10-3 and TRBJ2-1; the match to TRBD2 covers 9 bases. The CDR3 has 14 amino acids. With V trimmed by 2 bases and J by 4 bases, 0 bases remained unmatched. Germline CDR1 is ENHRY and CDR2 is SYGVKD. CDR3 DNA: TGTGCCATCAGTGAGACTAGCGGGTACAATGAGCAGTTCTTC. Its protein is CAISETSGYNEQFF.

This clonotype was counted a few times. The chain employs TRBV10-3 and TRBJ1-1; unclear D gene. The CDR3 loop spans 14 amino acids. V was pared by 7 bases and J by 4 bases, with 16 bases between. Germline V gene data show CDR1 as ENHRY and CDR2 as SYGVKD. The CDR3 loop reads CAITEGWEATEAFF. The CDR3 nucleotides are TGTGCCATCACTGAAGGGTGGGAGGCCACTGAAGCTTTCTTT.

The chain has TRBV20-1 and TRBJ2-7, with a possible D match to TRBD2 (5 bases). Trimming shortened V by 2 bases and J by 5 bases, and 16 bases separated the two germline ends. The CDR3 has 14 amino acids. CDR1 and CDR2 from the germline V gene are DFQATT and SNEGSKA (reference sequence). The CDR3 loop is CSARIRETPDEQYF. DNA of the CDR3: TGCAGTGCTAGAATCCGGGAAACACCCGACGAGCAGTACTTC.

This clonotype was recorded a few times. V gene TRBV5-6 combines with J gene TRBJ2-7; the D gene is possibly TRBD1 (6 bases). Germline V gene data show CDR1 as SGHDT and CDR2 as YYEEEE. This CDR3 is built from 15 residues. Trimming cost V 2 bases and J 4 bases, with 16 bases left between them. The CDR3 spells CASSLYDRLRYEQYF. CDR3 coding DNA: TGTGCCAGCAGCTTATATGACAGGTTGCGGTACGAGCAGTACTTC. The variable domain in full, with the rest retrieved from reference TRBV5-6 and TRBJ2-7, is DAGVTQSPTHLIKTRGQQVTLRCSPKSGHDTVSWYQQALGQGPQFIFQYYEEEERQRGNFPDRFSGHQFPNYSSELNVNALLLGDSALYLCASSLYDRLRYEQYFGPGTRLTVT.

The CDR3 DNA reads TGTGCCAGCAGCTTAGTGGGGACGCCTGGATATGAGCAGTTCTTC. This translates into CASSLVGTPGYEQFF. The chain employs TRBV7-2 and TRBJ2-1; D could derive from TRBD1 or TRBD2 (5 bases each). V was cut by 1 base and J by 8 bases, with 15 bases left in between. Germline values: CDR1 SGHTA, CDR2 FQGNSA. The CDR3 consists of 15 residues.

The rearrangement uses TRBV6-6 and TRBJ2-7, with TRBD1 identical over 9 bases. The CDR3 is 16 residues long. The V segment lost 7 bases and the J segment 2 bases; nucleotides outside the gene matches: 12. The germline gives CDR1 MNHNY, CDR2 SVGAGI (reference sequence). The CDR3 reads CASTDIGTGLPYEQYF. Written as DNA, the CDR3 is TGTGCCAGCACTGACATCGGGACAGGGCTACCCTACGAGCAGTACTTC.

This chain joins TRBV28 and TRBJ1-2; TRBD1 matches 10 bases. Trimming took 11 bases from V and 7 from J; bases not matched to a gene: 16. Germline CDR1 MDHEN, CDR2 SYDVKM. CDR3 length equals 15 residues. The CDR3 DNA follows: TGTGCCGTGGCCGCTTCGGGACAGGGGTTCGGTGGCTACACCTTC. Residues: CAVAASGQGFGGYTF.

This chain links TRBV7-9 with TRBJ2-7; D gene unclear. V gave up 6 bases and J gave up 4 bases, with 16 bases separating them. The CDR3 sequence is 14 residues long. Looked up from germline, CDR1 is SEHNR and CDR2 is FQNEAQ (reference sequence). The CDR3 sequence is CASSSNLGPYEQYV. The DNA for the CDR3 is TGTGCCAGCAGTTCGAACTTAGGTCCGTACGAGCAGTACGTC.

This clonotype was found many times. The CDR3 is CSAGQGTSTNEKLFF. DNA of the CDR3: TGCAGTGCTGGACAGGGGACCTCAACTAATGAAAAACTGTTTTTT. V and J are TRBV20-1 and TRBJ1-4; 9 positions agree with TRBD1. The CDR3 sequence is 15 residues long. J gave up 0 bases and V 5 bases, and 4 bases lay outside the gene matches. Germline values: CDR1 DFQATT, CDR2 SNEGSKA (reference sequence).

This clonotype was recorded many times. The CDR3 DNA is TGTGCCAGCAGCTTAGCGCGGGGCAGGGGCTATGGCTACACCTTC. It translates to CASSLARGRGYGYTF. This chain joins TRBV7-2 and TRBJ1-2; possibly TRBD1 for D (6 bases). The CDR3 is made up of 15 amino acids. V lost 0 bases and J lost 4, with 12 bases in between. The germline CDR1 and CDR2 sequences are SGHTA and FQGNSA.

CDR3 DNA sequence: TGTGCCAGCAGCCAAAAACTAGGACAGGAGGTCTCCGGGGAGCTGTTTTTT. Encoded protein: CASSQKLGQEVSGELFF. The chain is built from TRBV4-2 and TRBJ2-2, with TRBD1 matching over 7 bases. The CDR3 is 17 residues long. Germline CDR1 LGHNA, CDR2 YNFKEQ. V shed 2 bases and J 6 bases; nucleotides not matched to a gene: 12.

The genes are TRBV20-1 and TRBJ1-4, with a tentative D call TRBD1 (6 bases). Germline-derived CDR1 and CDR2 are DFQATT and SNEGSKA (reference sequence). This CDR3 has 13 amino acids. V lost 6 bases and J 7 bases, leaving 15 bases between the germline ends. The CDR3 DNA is TGCAGTGCCGCGGGACATGAGAGTGAAAAACTGTTTTTT. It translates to CSAAGHESEKLFF.

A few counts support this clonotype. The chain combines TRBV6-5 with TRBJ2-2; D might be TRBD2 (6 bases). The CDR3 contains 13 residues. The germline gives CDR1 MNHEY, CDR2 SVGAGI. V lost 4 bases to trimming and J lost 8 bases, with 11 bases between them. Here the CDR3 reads CASSFGGRGELFF. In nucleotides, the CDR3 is TGTGCCAGCAGTTTCGGGGGACGGGGGGAGCTGTTTTTT.

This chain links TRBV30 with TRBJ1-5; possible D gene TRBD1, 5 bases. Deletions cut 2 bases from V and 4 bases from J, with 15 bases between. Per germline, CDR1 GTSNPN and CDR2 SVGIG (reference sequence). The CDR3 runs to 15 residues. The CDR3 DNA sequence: TGTGCCTGGAGTTCCGGGACCGGGCGAAATCAGCCCCAGCATTTT. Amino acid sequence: CAWSSGTGRNQPQHF.

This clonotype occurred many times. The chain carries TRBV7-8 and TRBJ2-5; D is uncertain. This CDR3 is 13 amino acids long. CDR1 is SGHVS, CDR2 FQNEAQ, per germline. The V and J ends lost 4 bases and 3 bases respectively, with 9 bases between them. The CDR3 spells CASSSRLKETQYF. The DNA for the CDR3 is TGTGCCAGCAGCTCCAGACTGAAAGAGACCCAGTACTTC. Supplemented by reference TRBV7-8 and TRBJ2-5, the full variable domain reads GAGVSQSPRYKVAKRGQDVALRCDPISGHVSLFWYQQALGQGPEFLTYFQNEAQLDKSGLPSDRFFAERPEGSVSTLKIQRTQQEDSAVYLCASSSRLKETQYFGPGTRLLVL.

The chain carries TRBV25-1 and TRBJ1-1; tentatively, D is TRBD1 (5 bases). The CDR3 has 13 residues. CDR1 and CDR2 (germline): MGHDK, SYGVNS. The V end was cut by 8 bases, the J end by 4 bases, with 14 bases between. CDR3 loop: CASRRGIGTEAFF. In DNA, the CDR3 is TGTGCCAGCCGAAGGGGTATTGGCACTGAAGCTTTCTTT.

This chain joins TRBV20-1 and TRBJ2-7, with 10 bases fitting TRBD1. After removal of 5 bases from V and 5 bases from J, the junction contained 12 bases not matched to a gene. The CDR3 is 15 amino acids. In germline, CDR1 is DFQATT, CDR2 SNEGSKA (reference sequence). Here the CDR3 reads CSARDPGQGYHEQYF. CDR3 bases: TGCAGTGCTCGCGACCCGGGACAGGGGTACCACGAGCAGTACTTC.

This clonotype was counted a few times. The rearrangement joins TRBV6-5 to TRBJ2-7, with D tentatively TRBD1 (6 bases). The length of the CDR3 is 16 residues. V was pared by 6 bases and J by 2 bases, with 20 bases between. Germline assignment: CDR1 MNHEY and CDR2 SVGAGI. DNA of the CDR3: TGTGCCAGCAGACCCCCCACAGGGTACGGTACCTACGAGCAGTACTTC. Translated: CASRPPTGYGTYEQYF.

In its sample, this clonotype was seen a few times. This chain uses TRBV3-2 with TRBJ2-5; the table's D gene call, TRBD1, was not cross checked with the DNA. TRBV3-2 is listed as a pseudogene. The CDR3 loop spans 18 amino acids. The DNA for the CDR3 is TGTGCCAGCAGCCAAGATTGGCCAGCGGGGCGCCCTGGAGAGACCCAGTACTTC. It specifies CASSQDWPAGRPGETQYF.

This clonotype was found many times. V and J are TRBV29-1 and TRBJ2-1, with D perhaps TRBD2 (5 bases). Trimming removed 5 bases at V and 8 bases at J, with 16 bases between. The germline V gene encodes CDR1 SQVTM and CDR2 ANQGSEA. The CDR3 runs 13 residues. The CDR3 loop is CSVKGKVRDEQFF. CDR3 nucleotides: TGCAGCGTTAAAGGAAAAGTGAGGGATGAGCAGTTCTTC.

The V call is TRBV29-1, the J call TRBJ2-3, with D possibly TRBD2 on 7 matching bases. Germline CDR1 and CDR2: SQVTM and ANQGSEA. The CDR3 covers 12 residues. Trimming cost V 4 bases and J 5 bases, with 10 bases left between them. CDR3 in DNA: TGCAGCGTTGTGGGGGGGCAAGATACGCAGTATTTT. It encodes CSVVGGQDTQYF.

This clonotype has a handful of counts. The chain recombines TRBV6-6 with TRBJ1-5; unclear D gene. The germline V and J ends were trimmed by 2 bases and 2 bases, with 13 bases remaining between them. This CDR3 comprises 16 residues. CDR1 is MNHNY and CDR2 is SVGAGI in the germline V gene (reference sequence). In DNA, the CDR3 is TGTGCCAGCAGTTACATCCGGGGTCTACGCAATCAGCCCCAGCATTTT. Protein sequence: CASSYIRGLRNQPQHF.

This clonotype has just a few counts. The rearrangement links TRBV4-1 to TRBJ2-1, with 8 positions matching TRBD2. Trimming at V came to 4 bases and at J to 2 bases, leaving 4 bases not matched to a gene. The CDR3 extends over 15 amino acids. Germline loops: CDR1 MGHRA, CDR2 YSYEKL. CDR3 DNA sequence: TGCGCCAGCAGCCTCACTAGCGGACCCTACAATGAGCAGTTCTTC. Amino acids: CASSLTSGPYNEQFF.

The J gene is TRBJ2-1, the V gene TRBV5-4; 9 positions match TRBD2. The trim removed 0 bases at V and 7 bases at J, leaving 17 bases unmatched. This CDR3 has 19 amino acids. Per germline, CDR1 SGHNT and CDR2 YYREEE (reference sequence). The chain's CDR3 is CASSLGPAGGPVGLNEQFF. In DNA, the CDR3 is TGTGCCAGCAGCTTGGGCCCGGCGGGGGGGCCCGTCGGCCTAAATGAGCAGTTCTTC.

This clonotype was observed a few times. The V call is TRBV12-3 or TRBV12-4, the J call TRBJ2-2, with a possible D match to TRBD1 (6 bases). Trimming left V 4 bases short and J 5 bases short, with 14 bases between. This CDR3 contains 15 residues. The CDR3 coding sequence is TGTGCCAGCAGTTCATCTGGGGGCATGACCGGGGAGCTGTTTTTT. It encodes CASSSSGGMTGELFF.

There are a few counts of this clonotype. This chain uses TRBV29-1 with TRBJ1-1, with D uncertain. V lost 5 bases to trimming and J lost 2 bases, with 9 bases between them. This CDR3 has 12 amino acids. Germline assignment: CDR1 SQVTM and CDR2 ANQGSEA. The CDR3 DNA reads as TGCAGCGTTCAGACGGGAAACACTGAAGCTTTCTTT. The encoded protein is CSVQTGNTEAFF.

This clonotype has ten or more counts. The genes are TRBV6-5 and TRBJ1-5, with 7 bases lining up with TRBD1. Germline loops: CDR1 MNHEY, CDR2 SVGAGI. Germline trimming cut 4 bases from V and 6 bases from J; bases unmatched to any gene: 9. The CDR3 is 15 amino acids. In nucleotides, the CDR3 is TGTGCCAGCAGTTTATACAGGGGCGGCGGTCAGCCCCAGCATTTT. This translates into CASSLYRGGGQPQHF.

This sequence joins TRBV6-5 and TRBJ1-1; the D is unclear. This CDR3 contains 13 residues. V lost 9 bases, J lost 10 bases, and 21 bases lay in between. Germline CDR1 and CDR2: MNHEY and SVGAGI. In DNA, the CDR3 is TGTGCCAGTTACGGTGCCGGGTTTGTACGAGCTTTCTTT. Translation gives CASYGAGFVRAFF.

The CDR3 nucleotides read TGTGCCAGCAGCCAAGATACCCGGGGCCGATACAATGAGCAGTTCTTC. Encoded protein: CASSQDTRGRYNEQFF. The gene calls are TRBV3-1 and TRBJ2-1, with D possibly being TRBD1 or TRBD2 (5 bases each). Trimming took 0 bases from V and 4 from J, leaving 13 bases between them. CDR1 and CDR2 (germline): LGHDT, YNNKEL (reference sequence). This CDR3 region has 16 residues.

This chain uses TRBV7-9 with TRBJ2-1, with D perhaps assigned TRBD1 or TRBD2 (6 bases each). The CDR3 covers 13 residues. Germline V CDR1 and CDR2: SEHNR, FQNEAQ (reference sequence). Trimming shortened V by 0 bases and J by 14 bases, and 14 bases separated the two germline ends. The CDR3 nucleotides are TGTGCCAGCAGCTTAGCCGGGGGCCAGGAGGAGTTCTTC. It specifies CASSLAGGQEEFF. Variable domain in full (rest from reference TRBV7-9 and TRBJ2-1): DTGVSQNPRHKITKRGQNVTFRCDPISEHNRLYWYRQTLGQGPEFLTYFQNEAQLEKSRLLSDRFSAERPKGSFSTLEIQRTEQGDSAMYLCASSLAGGQEEFFGPGTRLTVL.

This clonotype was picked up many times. This CDR3 is CASSSQGLGTGELFF. Written as DNA, the CDR3 is TGCGCCAGCAGCAGCCAGGGTTTAGGCACCGGGGAGCTGTTTTTT. This chain uses TRBV5-1 with TRBJ2-2; tentatively, D is TRBD1 (5 bases). Germline V CDR1 and CDR2: SGHRS, YFSETQ. CDR3 length: 15 residues. V lost 4 bases and J 4 bases, leaving 14 bases between the germline ends. The full variable domain, in which reference TRBV5-1 and TRBJ2-2 provide the parts outside the CDR3, is KAGVTQTPRYLIKTRGQQVTLSCSPISGHRSVSWYQQTPGQGLQFLFEYFSETQRNKGNFPGRFSGRQFSNSRSEMNVSTLELGDSALYLCASSSQGLGTGELFFGEGSRLTVL.